This is a list of T cell receptor beta chains from one sample in a study of OX40 agonist ivuxolimab in advanced cancers. The table came from immunoSEQ multiplex PCR; TCRdb's copy has only in-frame clones and leaves some out. Seen here are over 85,000 clones, 84% observed once, and the top ten hold around 1.1%. The specimen comprised CD4+ or CD8+ T cells sorted from blood, sampled in a trial of the OX40 agonist ivuxolimab. Receptor source: an adult with an advanced solid tumor such as melanoma, head and neck, liver or kidney cancer. Each CDR3 is given with its conserved first and last residue. D genes are given only for firm matches. Size is omitted from some rows. Given values are once, few, many or a class for expanded clones.

clone_size,j_call,v_call,d_call,cdr3_nt,cdr3_aa
-,TRBJ2-7,TRBV10-3,TRBD1,TGTGCCATCAGTGAGGGGACAGGCAACCCCTACGAGCAGTACTTC,CAISEGTGNPYEQYF
-,TRBJ1-5,TRBV28,-,TGTGCCAGCAGTTTTGAATCAGGCTTGAGGAATCAGCCCCAGCATTTT,CASSFESGLRNQPQHF
-,TRBJ2-1,TRBV27,-,TGTGCCAGCAGTTTAGACTCGATCTACAATGAGCAGTTCTTC,CASSLDSIYNEQFF
-,TRBJ1-5,TRBV28,-,TGTGCCAGCAGTTTCAAGGAAGGGTCCTCCACCCAGCATTTT,CASSFKEGSSTQHF
-,TRBJ2-3,TRBV5-1,TRBD1,TGCGCCAGCAGCTTGGGACAGGGAACGACAGATACGCAGTATTTT,CASSLGQGTTDTQYF
-,TRBJ2-1,TRBV30,-,TGTGCCTGGAGAGGGACGCGCGCATGGGAGCAGTTCTTC,CAWRGTRAWEQFF
-,TRBJ1-2,TRBV4-1,TRBD1,TGCGCCAGCAGCCGTTTCGCAGGGGGGGGAGGTAACTATGGCTACACCTTC,CASSRFAGGGGNYGYTF
-,TRBJ1-6,TRBV28,-,TGTGCCAGCAGTCCTAACCGTTGGGGCTCCTATAATTCACCCCTCCACTTT,CASSPNRWGSYNSPLHF
-,TRBJ2-5,TRBV10-3,TRBD1,TGTGCCATCAGGGACAGGGCGTCCGAGACCCAGTACTTC,CAIRDRASETQYF
-,TRBJ1-2,TRBV5-8,-,TGTGCCAGCAGCCCGAGGTCCTATGGCTACACCTTC,CASSPRSYGYTF
-,TRBJ2-4,TRBV2,-,TGTGCCAGCAGACGGGACTCACTAGCCAAAAACATTCAGTACTTC,CASRRDSLAKNIQYF
-,TRBJ2-7,TRBV29-1,-,TGCAGCGTTGAACTGGGGGTGACCTACGAGCAGTACTTC,CSVELGVTYEQYF
-,TRBJ2-3,TRBV18,TRBD1,TGTGCCAGCTCACCAGGCGGGGACAGGGGAGATACGCAGTATTTT,CASSPGGDRGDTQYF
once,TRBJ1-5,TRBV30,TRBD1,TGTGCCTGGGGGACAGGGAGTGGCAATCAGCCCCAGCATTTT,CAWGTGSGNQPQHF
-,TRBJ2-5,TRBV4-1,-,TGCGCCAGCAGCCCCGACCCGGTCCGGGAGACCCAGTACTTC,CASSPDPVRETQYF
-,TRBJ2-3,TRBV10-3,-,TGTGCCATCAGTGAGCCGAGGACACCTAGCACAGATACGCAGTATTTT,CAISEPRTPSTDTQYF
-,TRBJ2-7,TRBV11-2,TRBD1,TGTGCCAGCAGCCCTCGACAGGGCTACGAGCAGTACTTC,CASSPRQGYEQYF
-,TRBJ2-5,TRBV10-2,-,TGCGCCAGCAGTGACCCCGCCCTGGGAGAGACCCAGTACTTC,CASSDPALGETQYF
-,TRBJ2-3,TRBV5-1,-,TGCGCCAGCAGCCTCAGTCCCTTGCCAGATACGCAGTATTTT,CASSLSPLPDTQYF
-,TRBJ2-7,TRBV27,-,TGTGCCAGCAGAGGAGTCTCCTACGAGCAGTACTTC,CASRGVSYEQYF
once,TRBJ2-3,TRBV18,-,TGTGCCAGCTCACACACAGATACGCAGTATTTT,CASSHTDTQYF
-,TRBJ2-4,TRBV12-5,-,TGTGCTAGTGGACATGATGAGGGGATAGCCAAAAACATTCAGTACTTC,CASGHDEGIAKNIQYF
once,TRBJ1-1,TRBV6-5,TRBD1,TGTGCCACCCTATCCCGTCACAGGGGCACTGAAGCTTTCTTT,CATLSRHRGTEAFF
-,TRBJ2-1,TRBV19,-,TGTGCCAGTAGTTCGCGCGGGACCGCCGATGAGCAGTTCTTC,CASSSRGTADEQFF
-,TRBJ1-2,TRBV18,-,TGTGCCAGCTCACCAGAACTCTCAGGGAACTATGGCTACACCTTC,CASSPELSGNYGYTF
once,TRBJ1-5,TRBV19,-,TGTGCCAGTACAATAGGTTCTCGTGGTTCCAGGCCCCAGCATTTT,CASTIGSRGSRPQHF
-,TRBJ1-5,TRBV28,-,TGTGCCAGCAGTTTGGGCAGGCCAGGGGCGCCCCAGCATTTT,CASSLGRPGAPQHF
-,TRBJ1-5,TRBV7-8,-,TGTGCCAGCGGAGGAGTTCAGCCCCAGCATTTT,CASGGVQPQHF
-,TRBJ1-1,TRBV19,-,TGTGCCAGTAAGTTTGTGGCCAGGGGTAACACTGAAGCTTTCTTT,CASKFVARGNTEAFF
-,TRBJ1-4,TRBV21-1,-,TGTGCCAGCAGCCCCCCCTGCGATGAAAAACTGTTTTTT,CASSPPCDEKLFF
-,TRBJ2-7,TRBV28,-,TGTGCCAGCAGACCCGATTTCTCCTACGAGCAGTACTTC,CASRPDFSYEQYF
-,TRBJ2-5,TRBV29-1,-,TGCAGCACAGAGGGGGAGACCCAGTACTTC,CSTEGETQYF
-,TRBJ2-6,TRBV5-1,-,TGCGCCAGCAGCTACCCGCAGAGCTCTGGGGCCAACGTCCTGACTTTC,CASSYPQSSGANVLTF
-,TRBJ2-2,TRBV30,-,TGTGCCTGGAGTGTACCCGGGGAGCTGTTTTTT,CAWSVPGELFF
-,TRBJ2-2,TRBV27,TRBD1,TGTGCCAGCAGTTTGGGACAGCTCACCGGGGAGCTGTTTTTT,CASSLGQLTGELFF
-,TRBJ1-5,TRBV7-8,TRBD1,TGTGCCAGCAGCCCACAGGGGGCTCAGCCCCAGCATTTT,CASSPQGAQPQHF
once,TRBJ1-5,TRBV4-2,-,TGTGCCAGCAGCCCGACACGGGGTGATCAGCCCCAGCATTTT,CASSPTRGDQPQHF
-,TRBJ1-5,TRBV15,TRBD1,TGTGCCACCAGCAGAGGTCCGGGACAGCATCAGCCCCAGCATTTT,CATSRGPGQHQPQHF
-,TRBJ2-3,TRBV10-3,-,TGTGCCATCAGTGAGAGTGCAGATACGCAGTATTTT,CAISESADTQYF
-,TRBJ2-4,TRBV7-9,-,TGTGCCAGCAGCCTAGACGCTGGAAACATTCAGTACTTC,CASSLDAGNIQYF
-,TRBJ1-2,TRBV9,-,TGTGCCAGCACCCCCGGCGGGACGCCTGGGGGCTATGGCTACACCTTC,CASTPGGTPGGYGYTF
-,TRBJ2-3,TRBV5-4,TRBD2,TGTGCCAGCAGAATCTCGGGGGGGCCAACAGATACGCAGTATTTT,CASRISGGPTDTQYF